These 2 T cell receptor beta chains originate from one sample sequenced in a study of graft-versus-host responses after intestinal transplantation. Some clones are missing from TCRdb's copy, which holds only in-frame ones; the method was immunoSEQ multiplex PCR. The sample yields about 130,000 clones, about 90% seen once. Antigens of these TCRs are unknown. Sequenced material: unstimulated CD4+ T cells sorted from spleen or lymph node cells, taken before intestinal transplant. The receptors derive from a human donor who received an intestinal transplant.

This clone came up once. V is TRBV28 and J is TRBJ1-3; D remains ambiguous. This CDR3 is built from 12 residues. Germline V gene lookup returns CDR1 MDHEN and CDR2 SYDVKM. Deletions cut 7 bases from V and 2 bases from J, with 6 bases between. The CDR3 here is CASTLTGNTIYF. The CDR3 bases are TGTGCCAGCACCCTTACTGGAAACACCATATATTTT.

The chain couples TRBV6-6 to TRBJ2-7, with D possibly matching TRBD1 (6 bases). Germline lookup yields CDR1 MNHNY and CDR2 SVGAGI (reference sequence). The CDR3 loop spans 14 amino acids. V lost 4 bases and J lost 2, with 12 bases in between. CDR3 sequence: CASSLQGTTYEQYF. The CDR3 DNA sequence: TGTGCCAGCAGTTTACAGGGTACAACCTACGAGCAGTACTTC.